This T cell receptor beta chain came from a study of patients with pleural tuberculosis. TCRdb re-derived calls from the reads in MiXCR, one entry per CDR3 protein. Seen here are around 49,000 distinct CDR3 sequences, around 6.7% observed once, and the top ten hold roughly 15%. This clonotype has ten or more counts. Looked up from germline, CDR1 is DFQATT and CDR2 is SNEGSKA (reference sequence). The CDR3 loop spans 10 amino acids. V dropped 4 bases and J dropped 8 bases, with 5 bases sitting between them. The chain couples TRBV20-1 to TRBJ1-4; D unresolved. The source of this sequence is a human donor with pleural tuberculosis. CDR3 protein: CSANYEKLFF. CDR3 in DNA: TGCAGTGCTAATTACGAAAAACTGTTTTTT.